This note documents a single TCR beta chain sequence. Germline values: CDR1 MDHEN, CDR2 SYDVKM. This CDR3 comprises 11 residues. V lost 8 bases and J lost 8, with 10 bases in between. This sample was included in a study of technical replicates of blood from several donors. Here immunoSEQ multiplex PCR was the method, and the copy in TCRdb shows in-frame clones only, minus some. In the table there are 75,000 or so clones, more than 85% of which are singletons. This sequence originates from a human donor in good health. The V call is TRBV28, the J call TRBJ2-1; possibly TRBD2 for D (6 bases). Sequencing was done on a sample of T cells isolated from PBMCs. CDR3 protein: CASQTSHEQFF. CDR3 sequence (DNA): TGTGCCAGCCAAACTAGCCATGAGCAGTTCTTC. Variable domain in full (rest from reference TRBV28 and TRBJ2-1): DVKVTQSSRYLVKRTGEKVFLECVQDMDHENMFWYRQDPGLGLRLIYFSYDVKMKEKGDIPEGYSVSREKKERFSLILESASTNQTSMYLCASQTSHEQFFGPGTRLTVL.